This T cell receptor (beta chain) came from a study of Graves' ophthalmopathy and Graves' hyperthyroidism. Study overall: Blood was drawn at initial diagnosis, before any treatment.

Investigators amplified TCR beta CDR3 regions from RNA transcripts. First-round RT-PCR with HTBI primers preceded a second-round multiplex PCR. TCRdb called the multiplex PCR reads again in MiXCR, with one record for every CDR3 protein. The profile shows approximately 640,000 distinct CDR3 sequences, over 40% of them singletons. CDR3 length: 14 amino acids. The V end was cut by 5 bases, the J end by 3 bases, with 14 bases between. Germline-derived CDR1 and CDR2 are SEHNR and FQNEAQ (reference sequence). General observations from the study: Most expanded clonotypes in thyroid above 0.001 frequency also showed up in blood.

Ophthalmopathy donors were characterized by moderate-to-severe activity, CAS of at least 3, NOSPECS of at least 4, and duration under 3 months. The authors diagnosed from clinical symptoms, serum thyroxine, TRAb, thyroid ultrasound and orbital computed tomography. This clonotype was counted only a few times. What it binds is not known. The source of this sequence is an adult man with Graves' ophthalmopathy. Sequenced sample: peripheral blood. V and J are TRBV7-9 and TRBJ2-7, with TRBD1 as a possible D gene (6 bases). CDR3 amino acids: CASSKRDTVYEQYF. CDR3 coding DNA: TGTGCCAGCAGCAAACGGGACACAGTCTACGAGCAGTACTTC.